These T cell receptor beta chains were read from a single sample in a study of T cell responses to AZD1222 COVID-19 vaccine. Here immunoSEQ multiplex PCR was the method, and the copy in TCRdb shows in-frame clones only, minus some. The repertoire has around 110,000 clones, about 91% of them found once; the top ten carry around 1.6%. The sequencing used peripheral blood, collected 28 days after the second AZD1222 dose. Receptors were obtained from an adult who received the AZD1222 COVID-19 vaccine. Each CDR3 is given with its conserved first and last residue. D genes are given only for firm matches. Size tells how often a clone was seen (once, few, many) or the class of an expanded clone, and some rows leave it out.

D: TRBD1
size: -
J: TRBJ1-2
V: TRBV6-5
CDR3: CASSFGTGKNYGYTF
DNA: TGTGCCAGCAGCTTTGGGACAGGCAAAAACTATGGCTACACCTTC

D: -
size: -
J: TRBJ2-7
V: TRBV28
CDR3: CASSLLQGFSYEQYF
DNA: TGTGCCAGCAGTTTATTACAGGGCTTCTCCTACGAGCAGTACTTC

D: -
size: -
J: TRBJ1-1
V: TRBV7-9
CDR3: CASTLSVNTEAFF
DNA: TGTGCCAGCACCCTTTCAGTGAACACTGAAGCTTTCTTT

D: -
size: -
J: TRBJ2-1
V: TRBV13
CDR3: CASSFPRGDEQFF
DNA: TGTGCCAGCAGCTTCCCTAGAGGCGATGAGCAGTTCTTC

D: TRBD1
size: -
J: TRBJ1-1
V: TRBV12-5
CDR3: CASGLVIGTGDGKDTEAFF
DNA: TGTGCTAGTGGTTTGGTAATCGGGACAGGGGATGGGAAGGACACTGAAGCTTTCTTT

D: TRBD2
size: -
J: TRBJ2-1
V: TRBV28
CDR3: CASSSAGLAGLSEQFF
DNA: TGTGCCAGCAGTTCCGCGGGACTAGCGGGATTGTCTGAGCAGTTCTTC

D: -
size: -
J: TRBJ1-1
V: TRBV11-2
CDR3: CASSLVLWNTEAFF
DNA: TGTGCCAGCAGCTTAGTTCTGTGGAACACTGAAGCTTTCTTT

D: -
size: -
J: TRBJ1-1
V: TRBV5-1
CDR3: CASSFLQGNTEAFF
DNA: TGCGCCAGCAGCTTCCTCCAGGGTAACACTGAAGCTTTCTTT

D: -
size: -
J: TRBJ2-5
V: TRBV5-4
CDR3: CASRGTYQETQYF
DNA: TGTGCCAGCAGGGGGACGTACCAAGAGACCCAGTACTTC

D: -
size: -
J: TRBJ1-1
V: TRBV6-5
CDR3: CASSYSSGARTEAFF
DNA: TGTGCCAGCAGTTACTCGTCAGGGGCTCGGACTGAAGCTTTCTTT

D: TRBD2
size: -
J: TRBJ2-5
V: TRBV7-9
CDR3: CASSLATYSGNKETQYF
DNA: TGTGCCAGCAGCTTAGCTACGTATAGCGGGAATAAAGAGACCCAGTACTTC

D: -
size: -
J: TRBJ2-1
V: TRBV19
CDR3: CASSPGNSYNEQFF
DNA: TGTGCCAGTAGTCCCGGAAACTCCTACAATGAGCAGTTCTTC

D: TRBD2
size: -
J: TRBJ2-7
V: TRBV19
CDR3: CASSNGLAGQPYEQYF
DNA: TGTGCCAGTAGTAACGGACTAGCGGGACAACCCTACGAGCAGTACTTC

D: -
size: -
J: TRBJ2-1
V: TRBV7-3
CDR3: CASSLGMGPNEQFF
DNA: TGTGCCAGCAGCTTAGGGATGGGCCCTAATGAGCAGTTCTTC

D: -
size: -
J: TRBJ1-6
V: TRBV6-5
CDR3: CAVGADYNSPLHF
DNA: TGTGCCGTGGGGGCAGATTATAATTCACCCCTCCACTTT

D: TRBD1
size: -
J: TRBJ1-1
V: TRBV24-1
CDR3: CATSGPMDRDEDPIF
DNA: TGTGCCACCAGTGGCCCAATGGACAGGGACGAGGACCCTATCTTT

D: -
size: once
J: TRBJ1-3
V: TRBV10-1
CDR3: CASSGGTSGNTIYF
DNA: TGCGCCAGCAGCGGGGGGACCTCTGGAAACACCATATATTTT

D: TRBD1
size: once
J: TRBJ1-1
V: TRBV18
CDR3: CASSPNVAAGGSEAFF
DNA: TGTGCCAGCTCACCAAACGTCGCGGCAGGGGGATCTGAAGCTTTCTTT

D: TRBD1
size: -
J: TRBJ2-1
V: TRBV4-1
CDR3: CASSQIPGQGWNEQFF
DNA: TGCGCCAGCAGCCAGATCCCGGGACAGGGGTGGAATGAGCAGTTCTTC

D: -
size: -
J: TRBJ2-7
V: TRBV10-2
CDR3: CASSEPGGGSYEQYF
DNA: TGCGCCAGCAGTGAACCGGGCGGAGGCTCCTACGAGCAGTACTTC

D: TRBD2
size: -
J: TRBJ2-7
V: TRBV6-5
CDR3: CASSYETSGYEQYF
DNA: TGTGCCAGCAGTTACGAGACTAGCGGCTACGAGCAGTACTTC

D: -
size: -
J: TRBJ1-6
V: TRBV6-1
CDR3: CASSALGGTYSSYNSPLHF
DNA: TGTGCCAGCAGTGCCCTCGGGGGGACCTACAGCTCCTATAATTCACCCCTCCACTTT

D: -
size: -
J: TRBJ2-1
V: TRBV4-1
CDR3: CASSQVTGPSYNEQFF
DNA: TGCGCCAGCAGCCAAGTTACAGGGCCGTCCTACAATGAGCAGTTCTTC

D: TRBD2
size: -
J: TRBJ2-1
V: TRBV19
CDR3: CASKSSGRASGYNEQFF
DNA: TGTGCCAGTAAATCGAGCGGGAGGGCCTCGGGCTACAATGAGCAGTTCTTC

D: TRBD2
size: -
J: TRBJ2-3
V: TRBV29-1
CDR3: CSALGGRPGTDTQYF
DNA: TGCAGCGCCCTGGGCGGGAGGCCGGGCACAGATACGCAGTATTTT

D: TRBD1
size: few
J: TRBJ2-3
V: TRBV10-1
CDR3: CASSTGGTDTQYF
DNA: TGCGCCAGCTCGACAGGGGGTACAGATACGCAGTATTTT

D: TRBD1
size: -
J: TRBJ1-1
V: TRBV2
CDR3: CASRGTGNIEKTEAFF
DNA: TGTGCCAGCAGGGGGACAGGGAATATTGAGAAGACTGAAGCTTTCTTT

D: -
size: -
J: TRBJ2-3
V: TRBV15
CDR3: CATSRVAPSSTDTQYF
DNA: TGTGCCACCAGCAGAGTAGCGCCCTCAAGCACAGATACGCAGTATTTT

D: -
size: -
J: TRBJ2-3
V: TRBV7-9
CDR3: CASSLSFSDTQYF
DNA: TGTGCCAGCAGCTTAAGCTTTTCAGATACGCAGTATTTT

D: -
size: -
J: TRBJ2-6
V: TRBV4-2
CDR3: CASSQGTLGGANVLTF
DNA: TGTGCCAGCAGCCAAGGGACACTCGGTGGGGCCAACGTCCTGACTTTC

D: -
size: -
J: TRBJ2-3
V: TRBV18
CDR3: CASSPGASTDTQYF
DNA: TGTGCCAGCTCACCAGGCGCTAGCACAGATACGCAGTATTTT

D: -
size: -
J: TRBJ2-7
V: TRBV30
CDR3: CAWSPSRYEQYF
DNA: TGTGCCTGGAGTCCTAGCCGCTACGAGCAGTACTTC

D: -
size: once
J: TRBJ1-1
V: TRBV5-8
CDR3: CASSFYTEAFF
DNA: TGTGCCAGCAGCTTCTACACTGAAGCTTTCTTT

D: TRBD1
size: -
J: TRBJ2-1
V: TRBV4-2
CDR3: CASSLGGTGKENEQFF
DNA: TGTGCCAGCAGCCTGGGGGGGACAGGGAAGGAGAATGAGCAGTTCTTC

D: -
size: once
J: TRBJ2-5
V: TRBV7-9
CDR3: CASSLLSETQYF
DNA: TGTGCCAGCAGCTTACTTTCAGAGACCCAGTACTTC

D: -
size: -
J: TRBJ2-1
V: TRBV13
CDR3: CASSSVDNEQFF
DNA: TGTGCCAGCAGCTCCGTCGACAATGAGCAGTTCTTC

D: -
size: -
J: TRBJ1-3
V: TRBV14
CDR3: CASSQVTGSSGNTIYF
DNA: TGTGCCAGCAGCCAAGTTACAGGGAGCTCTGGAAACACCATATATTTT

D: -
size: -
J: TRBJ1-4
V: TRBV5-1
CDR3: CASSPRGGVNEKLFF
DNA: TGCGCCAGCAGCCCAAGGGGAGGGGTTAATGAAAAACTGTTTTTT

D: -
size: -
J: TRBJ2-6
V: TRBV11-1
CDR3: CASSSPAGANVLTF
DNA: TGTGCCAGCAGCTCTCCGGCTGGGGCCAACGTCCTGACTTTC

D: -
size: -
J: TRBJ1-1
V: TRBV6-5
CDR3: CASSYEPLMNTEAFF
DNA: TGTGCCAGCAGTTACGAGCCCCTTATGAACACTGAAGCTTTCTTT

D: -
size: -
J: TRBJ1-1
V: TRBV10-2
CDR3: CASTRGPPTEAFF
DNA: TGCGCCAGCACCCGTGGTCCCCCCACTGAAGCTTTCTTT

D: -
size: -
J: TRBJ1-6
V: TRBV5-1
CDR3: CASSLDRNNSPLHF
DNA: TGCGCCAGCAGCTTGGATCGGAATAATTCACCCCTCCACTTT

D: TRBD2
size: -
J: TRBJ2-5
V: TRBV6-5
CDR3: CASTLAYQETQYF
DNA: TGTGCCAGCACACTAGCGTACCAAGAGACCCAGTACTTC

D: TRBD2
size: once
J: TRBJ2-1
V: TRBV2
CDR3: CARGTSGRRHNEQFF
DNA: TGTGCCAGAGGGACTAGCGGGAGGAGGCACAATGAGCAGTTCTTC

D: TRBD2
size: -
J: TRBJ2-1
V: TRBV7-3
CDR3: CASSPGGLAFNEQFF
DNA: TGTGCCAGCAGCCCAGGTGGACTAGCTTTCAATGAGCAGTTCTTC

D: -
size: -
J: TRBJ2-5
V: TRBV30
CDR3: CAWRRLGQETQYF
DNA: TGTGCCTGGAGGCGGCTGGGCCAAGAGACCCAGTACTTC

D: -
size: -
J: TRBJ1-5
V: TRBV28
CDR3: CASSLAGGGGQPQHF
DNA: TGTGCCAGCAGTTTGGCGGGTGGGGGTGGCCAGCCCCAGCATTTT

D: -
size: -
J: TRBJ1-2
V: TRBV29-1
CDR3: CSVEARSYGYTF
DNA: TGCAGCGTTGAAGCCCGCTCCTATGGCTACACCTTC

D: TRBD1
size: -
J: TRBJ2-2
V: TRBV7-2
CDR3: CASSRRQGSSTGELFF
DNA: TGTGCCAGCAGCCGGAGACAGGGGAGCAGCACCGGGGAGCTGTTTTTT

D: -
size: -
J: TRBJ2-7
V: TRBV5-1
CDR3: CASSLVGVGAYEQYF
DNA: TGCGCCAGCAGCTTGGTCGGGGTTGGCGCCTACGAGCAGTACTTC

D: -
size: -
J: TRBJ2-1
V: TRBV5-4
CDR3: CASSLSSGNEQFF
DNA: TGTGCCAGCAGCTTGTCATCCGGCAATGAGCAGTTCTTC

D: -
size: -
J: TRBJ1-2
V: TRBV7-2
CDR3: CASSLASREDGYTF
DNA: TGTGCCAGCAGCTTAGCTAGCAGGGAGGATGGCTACACCTTC

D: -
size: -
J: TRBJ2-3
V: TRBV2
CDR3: CASSVERQTDTQYF
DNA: TGTGCCAGCAGTGTCGAACGCCAAACAGATACGCAGTATTTT

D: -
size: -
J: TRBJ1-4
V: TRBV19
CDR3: CASSFRKDSTNEKLFF
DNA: TGTGCCAGTAGTTTTAGGAAAGATTCAACTAATGAAAAACTGTTTTTT

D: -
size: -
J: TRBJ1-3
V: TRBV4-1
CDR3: CASSPRDSLFSSGNTIYF
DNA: TGCGCCAGCAGCCCCCGCGACAGCCTTTTCAGCTCTGGAAACACCATATATTTT

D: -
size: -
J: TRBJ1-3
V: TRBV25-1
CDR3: CASGGNTIYF
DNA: TGTGCCAGCGGCGGAAACACCATATATTTT

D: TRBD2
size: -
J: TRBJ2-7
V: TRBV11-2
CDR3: CASSPGLVWEQYF
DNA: TGTGCCAGCAGCCCGGGACTAGTCTGGGAGCAGTACTTC